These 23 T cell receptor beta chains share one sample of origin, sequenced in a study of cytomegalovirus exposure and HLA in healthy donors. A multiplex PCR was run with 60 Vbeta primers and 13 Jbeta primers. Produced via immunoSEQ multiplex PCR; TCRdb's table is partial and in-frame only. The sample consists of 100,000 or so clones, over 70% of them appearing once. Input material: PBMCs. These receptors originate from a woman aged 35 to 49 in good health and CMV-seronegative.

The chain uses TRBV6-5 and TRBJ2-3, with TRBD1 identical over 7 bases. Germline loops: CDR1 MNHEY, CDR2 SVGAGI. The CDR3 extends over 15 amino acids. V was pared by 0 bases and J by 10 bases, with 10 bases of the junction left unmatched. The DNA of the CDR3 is TGTGCCAGCAGTTACTCAGGGGGCGCTTCTGTTGCGCAGTATTTT. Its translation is CASSYSGGASVAQYF.

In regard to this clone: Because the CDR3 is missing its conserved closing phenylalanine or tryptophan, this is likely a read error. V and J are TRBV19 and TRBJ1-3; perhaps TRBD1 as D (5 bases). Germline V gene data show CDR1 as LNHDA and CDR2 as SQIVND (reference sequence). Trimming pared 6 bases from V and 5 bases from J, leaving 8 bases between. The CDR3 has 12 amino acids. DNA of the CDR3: TGTGCCAGTAGAATGGACAGAAACACCATATATGTT. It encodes CASRMDRNTIYV.

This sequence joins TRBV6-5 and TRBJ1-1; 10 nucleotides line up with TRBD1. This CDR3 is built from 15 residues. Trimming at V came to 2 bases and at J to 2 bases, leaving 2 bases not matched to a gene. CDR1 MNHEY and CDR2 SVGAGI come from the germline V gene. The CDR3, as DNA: TGTGCCAGCAGTTACCGGGACAGGGGAAACACTGAAGCTTTCTTT. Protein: CASSYRDRGNTEAFF.

The CDR3 here is CASSIDGCSSYEQYF. The CDR3, as DNA: TGTGCCAGTAGTATAGACGGGTGTTCTTCCTACGAGCAGTACTTC. The chain joins TRBV19 to TRBJ2-7; D unresolved. Trimming took 0 bases from V and 1 from J, leaving 10 bases between them. From germline, CDR1 is LNHDA and CDR2 SQIVND (reference sequence). This CDR3 is built from 15 residues.

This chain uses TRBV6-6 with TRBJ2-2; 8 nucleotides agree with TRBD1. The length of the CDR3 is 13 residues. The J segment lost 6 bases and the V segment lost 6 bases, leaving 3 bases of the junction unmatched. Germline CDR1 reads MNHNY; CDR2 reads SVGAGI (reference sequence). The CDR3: CASSTRGPGELFF. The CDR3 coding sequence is TGTGCCAGCAGCACCAGGGGGCCCGGGGAGCTGTTTTTT.

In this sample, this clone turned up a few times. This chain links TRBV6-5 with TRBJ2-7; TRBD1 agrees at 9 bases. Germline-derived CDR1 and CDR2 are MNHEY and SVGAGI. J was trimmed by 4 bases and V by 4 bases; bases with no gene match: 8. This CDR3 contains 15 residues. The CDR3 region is CASSFTRDREYEQYF. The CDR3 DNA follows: TGTGCCAGCAGTTTCACCCGGGACAGGGAGTACGAGCAGTACTTC.

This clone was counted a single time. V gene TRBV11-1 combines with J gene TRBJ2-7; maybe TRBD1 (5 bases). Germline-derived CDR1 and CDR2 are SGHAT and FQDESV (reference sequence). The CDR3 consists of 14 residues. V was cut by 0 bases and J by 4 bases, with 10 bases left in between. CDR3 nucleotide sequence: TGTGCCAGCAGCTTAGCATTAGGGGAATACGAGCAGTACTTC. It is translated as CASSLALGEYEQYF.

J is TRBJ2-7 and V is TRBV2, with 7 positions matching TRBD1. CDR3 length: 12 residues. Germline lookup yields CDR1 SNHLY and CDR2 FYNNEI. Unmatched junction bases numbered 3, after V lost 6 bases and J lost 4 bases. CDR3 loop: CASSRDRYEQYF. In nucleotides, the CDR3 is TGTGCCAGCAGCCGGGACAGATACGAGCAGTACTTC.

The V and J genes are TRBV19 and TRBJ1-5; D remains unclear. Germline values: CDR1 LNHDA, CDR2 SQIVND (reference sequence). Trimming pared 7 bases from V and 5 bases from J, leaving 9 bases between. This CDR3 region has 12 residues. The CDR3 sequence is CASTSGDQPQHF. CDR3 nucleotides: TGTGCCAGTACCTCCGGAGATCAGCCCCAGCATTTT. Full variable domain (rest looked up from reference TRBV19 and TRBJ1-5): DGGITQSPKYLFRKEGQNVTLSCEQNLNHDAMYWYRQDPGQGLRLIYYSQIVNDFQKGDIAEGYSVSREKKESFPLTVTSAQKNPTAFYLCASTSGDQPQHFGDGTRLSIL.

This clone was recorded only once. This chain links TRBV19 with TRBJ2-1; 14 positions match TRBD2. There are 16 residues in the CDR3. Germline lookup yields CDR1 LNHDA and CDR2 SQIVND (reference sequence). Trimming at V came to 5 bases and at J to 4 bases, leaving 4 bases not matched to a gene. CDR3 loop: CASSLWTSGGYNEQFF. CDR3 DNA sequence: TGTGCCAGTAGTTTATGGACTAGCGGGGGGTACAATGAGCAGTTCTTC.

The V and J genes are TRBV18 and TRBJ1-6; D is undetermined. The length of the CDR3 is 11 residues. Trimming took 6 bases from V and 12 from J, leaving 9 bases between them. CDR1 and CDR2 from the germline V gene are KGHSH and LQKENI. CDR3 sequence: CASSGEGPLHF. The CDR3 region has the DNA TGTGCCAGCTCCGGAGAGGGACCCCTCCACTTT.

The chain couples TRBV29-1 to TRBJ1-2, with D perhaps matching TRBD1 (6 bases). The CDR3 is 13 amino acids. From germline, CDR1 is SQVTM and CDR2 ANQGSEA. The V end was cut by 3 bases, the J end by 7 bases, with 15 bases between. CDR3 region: CSVESGTPGGYTF. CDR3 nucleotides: TGCAGCGTTGAGTCCGGGACACCGGGTGGCTACACCTTC.

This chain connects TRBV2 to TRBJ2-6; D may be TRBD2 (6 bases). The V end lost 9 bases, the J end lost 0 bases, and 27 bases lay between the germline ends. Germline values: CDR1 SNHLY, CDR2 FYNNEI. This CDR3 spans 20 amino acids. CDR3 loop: CASLLFGRGVKSSGANVLTF. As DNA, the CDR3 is TGTGCCAGTTTACTATTTGGGCGGGGTGTAAAGAGCTCTGGGGCCAACGTCCTGACTTTC.

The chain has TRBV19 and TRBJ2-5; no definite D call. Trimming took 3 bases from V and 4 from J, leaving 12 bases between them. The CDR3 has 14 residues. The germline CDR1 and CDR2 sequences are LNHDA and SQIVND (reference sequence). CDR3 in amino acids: CASSISRFAETQYF. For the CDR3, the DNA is TGTGCCAGTAGTATCTCTAGGTTTGCAGAGACCCAGTACTTC.

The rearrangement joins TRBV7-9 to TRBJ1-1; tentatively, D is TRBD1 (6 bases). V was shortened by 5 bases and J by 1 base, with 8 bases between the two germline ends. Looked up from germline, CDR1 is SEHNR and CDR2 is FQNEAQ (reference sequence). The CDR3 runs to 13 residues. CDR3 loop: CASSPQGNTEAFF. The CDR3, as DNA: TGTGCCAGCAGCCCACAGGGGAACACTGAAGCTTTCTTT.

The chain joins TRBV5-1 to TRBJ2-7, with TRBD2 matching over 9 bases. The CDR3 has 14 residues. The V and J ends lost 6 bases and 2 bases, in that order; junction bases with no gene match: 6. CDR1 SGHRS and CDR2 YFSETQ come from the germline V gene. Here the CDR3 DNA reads TGCGCCAGCAAAGCGGGGGGCACCACCTACGAGCAGTACTTC. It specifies CASKAGGTTYEQYF.

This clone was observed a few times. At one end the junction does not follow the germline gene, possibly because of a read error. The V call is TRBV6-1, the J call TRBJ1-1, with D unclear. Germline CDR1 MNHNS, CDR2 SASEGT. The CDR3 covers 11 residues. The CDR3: CASSEGAEAFF. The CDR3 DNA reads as TGTGCCAGCAGCGAAGGAGCTGAAGCTTTCTTT.

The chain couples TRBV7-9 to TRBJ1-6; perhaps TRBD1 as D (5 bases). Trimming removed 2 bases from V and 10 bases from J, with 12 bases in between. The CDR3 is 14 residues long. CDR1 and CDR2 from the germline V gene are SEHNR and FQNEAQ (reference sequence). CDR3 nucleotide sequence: TGTGCCAGCAGCTTAAATGGCAGGGTGTCACCCCTCCACTTT. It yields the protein CASSLNGRVSPLHF.

Written as DNA, the CDR3 is TGTGCCTGGAGCCCGGACAGGGTAGGCACAGATACGCAGTATTTT. Translated, it gives CAWSPDRVGTDTQYF. V gene TRBV30 combines with J gene TRBJ2-3; 8 bases fit TRBD1. V shed 3 bases and J 1 base; nucleotides not matched to a gene: 6. Germline assignment: CDR1 GTSNPN and CDR2 SVGIG (reference sequence). The CDR3 is 15 amino acids.

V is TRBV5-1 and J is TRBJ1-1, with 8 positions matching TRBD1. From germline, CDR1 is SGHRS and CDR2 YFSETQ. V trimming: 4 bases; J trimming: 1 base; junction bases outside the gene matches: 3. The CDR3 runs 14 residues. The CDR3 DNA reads TGCGCCAGCAGCCCGGGGACAGGGAACACTGAAGCTTTCTTT. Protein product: CASSPGTGNTEAFF.

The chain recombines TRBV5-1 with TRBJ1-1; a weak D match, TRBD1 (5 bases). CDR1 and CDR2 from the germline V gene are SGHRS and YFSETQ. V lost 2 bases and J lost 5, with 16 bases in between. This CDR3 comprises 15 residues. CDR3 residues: CASSFTGGVRTEAFF. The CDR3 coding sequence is TGCGCCAGCAGCTTTACAGGAGGGGTGAGGACTGAAGCTTTCTTT.

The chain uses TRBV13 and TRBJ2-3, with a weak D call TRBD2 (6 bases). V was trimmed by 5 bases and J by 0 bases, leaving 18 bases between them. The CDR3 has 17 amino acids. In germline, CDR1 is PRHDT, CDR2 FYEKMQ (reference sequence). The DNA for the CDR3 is TGTGCCAGCAGCCAACGAAAGCGGGCCTCTAGCACAGATACGCAGTATTTT. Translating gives CASSQRKRASSTDTQYF.

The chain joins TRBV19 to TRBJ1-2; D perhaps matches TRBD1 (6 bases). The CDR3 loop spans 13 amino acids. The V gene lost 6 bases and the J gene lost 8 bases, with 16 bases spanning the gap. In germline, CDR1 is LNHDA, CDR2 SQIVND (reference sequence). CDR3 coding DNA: TGTGCCAGTAGGCCAACAGGGAACCGGGGCTACACCTTC. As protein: CASRPTGNRGYTF. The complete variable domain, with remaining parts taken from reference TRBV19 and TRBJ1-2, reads DGGITQSPKYLFRKEGQNVTLSCEQNLNHDAMYWYRQDPGQGLRLIYYSQIVNDFQKGDIAEGYSVSREKKESFPLTVTSAQKNPTAFYLCASRPTGNRGYTFGSGTRLTVV.